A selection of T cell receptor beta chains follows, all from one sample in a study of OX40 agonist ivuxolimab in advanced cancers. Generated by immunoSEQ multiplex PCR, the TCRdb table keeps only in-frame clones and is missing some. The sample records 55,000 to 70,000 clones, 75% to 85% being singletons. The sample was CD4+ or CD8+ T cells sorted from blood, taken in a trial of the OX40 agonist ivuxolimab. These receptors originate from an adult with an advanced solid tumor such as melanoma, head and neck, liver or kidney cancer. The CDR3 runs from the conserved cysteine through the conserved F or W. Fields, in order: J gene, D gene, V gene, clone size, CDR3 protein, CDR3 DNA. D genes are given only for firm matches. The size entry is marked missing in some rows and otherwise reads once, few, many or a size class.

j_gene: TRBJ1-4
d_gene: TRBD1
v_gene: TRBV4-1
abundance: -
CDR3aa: CASSPQTGTTNEKLFF
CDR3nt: TGCGCCAGCAGCCCCCAGACAGGGACAACTAATGAAAAACTGTTTTTT

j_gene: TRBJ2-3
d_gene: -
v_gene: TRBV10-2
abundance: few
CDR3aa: CASNTGGTDTQYF
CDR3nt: TGCGCCAGCAATACGGGCGGCACAGATACGCAGTATTTT

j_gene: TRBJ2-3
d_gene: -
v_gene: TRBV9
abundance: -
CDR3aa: CASSVSRGYSTDTQYF
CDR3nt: TGTGCCAGCAGCGTATCACGGGGATATAGCACAGATACGCAGTATTTT

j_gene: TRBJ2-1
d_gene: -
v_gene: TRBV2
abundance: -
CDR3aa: CASSERDLSSYNEQFF
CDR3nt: TGTGCCAGCAGTGAACGGGACTTGAGCTCCTACAATGAGCAGTTCTTC

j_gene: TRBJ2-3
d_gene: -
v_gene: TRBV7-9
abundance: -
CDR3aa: CASSRPPVGEKDTQYF
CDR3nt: TGTGCCAGCAGCCGCCCTCCAGTGGGGGAAAAAGATACGCAGTATTTT

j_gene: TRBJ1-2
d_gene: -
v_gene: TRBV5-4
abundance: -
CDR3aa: CASSTGREVVYYTF
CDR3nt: TGTGCCAGCAGCACGGGGCGGGAGGTGGTCTACTACACCTTC

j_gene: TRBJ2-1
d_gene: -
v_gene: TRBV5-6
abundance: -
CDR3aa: CASSLLPTTYNEQFF
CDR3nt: TGTGCCAGCAGCTTGCTCCCTACTACCTACAATGAGCAGTTCTTC

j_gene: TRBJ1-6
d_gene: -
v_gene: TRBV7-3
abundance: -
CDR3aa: CASSPGLGGTLHF
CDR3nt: TGTGCCAGCAGCCCTGGCCTTGGAGGCACCCTCCACTTT

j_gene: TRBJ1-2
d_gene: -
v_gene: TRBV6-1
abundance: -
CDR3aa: CASSDLRANYGYTF
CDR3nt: TGTGCCAGCAGTGATTTGAGGGCTAACTATGGCTACACCTTC

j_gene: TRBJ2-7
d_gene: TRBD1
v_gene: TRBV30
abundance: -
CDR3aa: CAWSRTGAYEQYF
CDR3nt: TGTGCCTGGTCCCGGACAGGGGCTTACGAGCAGTACTTC

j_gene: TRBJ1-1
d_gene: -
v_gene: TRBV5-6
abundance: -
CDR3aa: CASSLTPRGDTEAFF
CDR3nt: TGTGCCAGCAGCTTGACCCCCCGGGGGGACACTGAAGCTTTCTTT

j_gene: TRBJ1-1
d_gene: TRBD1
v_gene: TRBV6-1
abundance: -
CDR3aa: CASRVTGGTEAFF
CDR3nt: TGTGCCAGCAGAGTCACAGGGGGCACTGAAGCTTTCTTT